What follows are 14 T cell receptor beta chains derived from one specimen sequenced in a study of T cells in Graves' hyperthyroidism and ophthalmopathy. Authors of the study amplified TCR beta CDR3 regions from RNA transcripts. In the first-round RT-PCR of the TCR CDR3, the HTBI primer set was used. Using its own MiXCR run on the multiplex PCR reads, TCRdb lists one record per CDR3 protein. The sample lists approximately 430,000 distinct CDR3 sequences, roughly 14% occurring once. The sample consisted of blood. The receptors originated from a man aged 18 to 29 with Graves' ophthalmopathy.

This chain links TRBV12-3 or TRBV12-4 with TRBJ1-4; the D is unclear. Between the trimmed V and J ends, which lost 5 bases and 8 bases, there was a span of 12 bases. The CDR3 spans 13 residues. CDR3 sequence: CASSSRETEKLFF. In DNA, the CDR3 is TGTGCCAGCAGTAGTAGGGAAACAGAAAAACTGTTTTTT.

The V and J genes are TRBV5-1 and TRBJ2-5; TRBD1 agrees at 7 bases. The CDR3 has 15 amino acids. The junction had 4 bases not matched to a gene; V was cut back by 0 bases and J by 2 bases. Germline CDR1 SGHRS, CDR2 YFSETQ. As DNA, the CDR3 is TGCGCCAGCAGCTTGGCCTTGGGACAGCAAGAGACCCAGTACTTC. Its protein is CASSLALGQQETQYF.

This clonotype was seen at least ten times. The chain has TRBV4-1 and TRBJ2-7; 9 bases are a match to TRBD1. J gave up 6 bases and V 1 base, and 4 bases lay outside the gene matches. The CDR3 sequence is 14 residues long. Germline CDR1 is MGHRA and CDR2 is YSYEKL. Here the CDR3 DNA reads TGCGCCAGCAGCCAAGGCACAGGGGGCGCCGAGCAGTACTTC. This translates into CASSQGTGGAEQYF.

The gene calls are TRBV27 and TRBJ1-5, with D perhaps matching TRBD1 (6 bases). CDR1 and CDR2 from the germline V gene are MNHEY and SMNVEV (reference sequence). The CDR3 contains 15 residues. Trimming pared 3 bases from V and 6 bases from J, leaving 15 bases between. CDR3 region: CASSLGGGGGQPQHF. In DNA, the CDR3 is TGTGCCAGCAGTTTGGGGGGGGGCGGGGGTCAGCCCCAGCATTTT.

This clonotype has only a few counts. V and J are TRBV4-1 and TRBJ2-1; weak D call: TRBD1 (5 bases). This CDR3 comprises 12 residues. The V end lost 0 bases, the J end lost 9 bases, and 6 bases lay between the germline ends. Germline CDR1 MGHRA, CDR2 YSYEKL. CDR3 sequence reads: CASSQDRGEQFF. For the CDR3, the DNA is TGCGCCAGCAGCCAAGATAGGGGTGAGCAGTTCTTC.

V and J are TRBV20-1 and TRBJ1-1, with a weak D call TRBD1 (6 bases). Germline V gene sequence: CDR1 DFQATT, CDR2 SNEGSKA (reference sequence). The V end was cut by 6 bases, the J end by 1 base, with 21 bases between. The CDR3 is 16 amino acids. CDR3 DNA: TGCAGTGCACACAGGGAAACGGGGGTTTGGAACACTGAAGCTTTCTTT. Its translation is CSAHRETGVWNTEAFF.

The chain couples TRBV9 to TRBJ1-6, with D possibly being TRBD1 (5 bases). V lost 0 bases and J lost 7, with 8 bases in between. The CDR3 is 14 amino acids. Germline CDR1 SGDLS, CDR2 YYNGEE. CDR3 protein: CASSVGQPNSPLHF. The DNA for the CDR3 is TGTGCCAGCAGCGTAGGACAGCCCAATTCACCCCTCCACTTT.

The chain's CDR3 is CASSVEGVVIDTQYF. The CDR3 region has the DNA TGTGCCAGCAGCGTTGAGGGAGTGGTTATAGATACGCAGTATTTT. The chain carries TRBV9 and TRBJ2-3, with D possibly matching TRBD2 (5 bases). Germline V gene lookup returns CDR1 SGDLS and CDR2 YYNGEE. CDR3 size: 15 residues. Trimming shortened V by 2 bases and J by 5 bases, and 15 bases separated the two germline ends.

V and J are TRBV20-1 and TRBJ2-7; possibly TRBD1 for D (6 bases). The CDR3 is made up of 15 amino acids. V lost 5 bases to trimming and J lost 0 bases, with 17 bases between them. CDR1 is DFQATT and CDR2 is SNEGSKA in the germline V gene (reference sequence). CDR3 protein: CSADPLGASSYEQYF. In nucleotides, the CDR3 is TGCAGTGCTGACCCTTTGGGGGCCAGCTCCTACGAGCAGTACTTC.

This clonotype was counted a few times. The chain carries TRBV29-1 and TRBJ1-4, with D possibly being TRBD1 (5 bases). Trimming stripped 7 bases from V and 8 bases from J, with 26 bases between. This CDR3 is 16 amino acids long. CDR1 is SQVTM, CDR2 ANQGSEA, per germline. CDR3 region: CSAKSWGEEGGEKLFF. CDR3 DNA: TGCAGCGCCAAATCTTGGGGGGAGGAGGGAGGAGAAAAACTGTTTTTT.

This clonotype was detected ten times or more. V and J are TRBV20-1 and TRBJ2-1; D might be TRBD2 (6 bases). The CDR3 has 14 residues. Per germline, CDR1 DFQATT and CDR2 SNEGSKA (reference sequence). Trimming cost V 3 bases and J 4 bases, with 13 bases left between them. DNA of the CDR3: TGCAGTGCTAGGCCACTCCGGGGGTACAATGAGCAGTTCTTC. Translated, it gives CSARPLRGYNEQFF.

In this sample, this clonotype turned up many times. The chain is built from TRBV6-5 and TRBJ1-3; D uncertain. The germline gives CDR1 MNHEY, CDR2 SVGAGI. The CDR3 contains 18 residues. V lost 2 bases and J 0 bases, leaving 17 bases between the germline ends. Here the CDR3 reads CASSYAGSQITSGNTIYF. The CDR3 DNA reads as TGTGCCAGCAGTTACGCGGGCAGTCAGATAACCTCTGGAAACACCATATATTTT.

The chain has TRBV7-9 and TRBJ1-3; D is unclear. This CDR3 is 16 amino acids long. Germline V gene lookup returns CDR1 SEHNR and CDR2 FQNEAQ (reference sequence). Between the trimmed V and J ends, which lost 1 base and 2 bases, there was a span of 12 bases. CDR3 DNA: TGTGCCAGCAGCTTAGGAAGCGGTCAGGCTGGAAACACCATATATTTT. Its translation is CASSLGSGQAGNTIYF.

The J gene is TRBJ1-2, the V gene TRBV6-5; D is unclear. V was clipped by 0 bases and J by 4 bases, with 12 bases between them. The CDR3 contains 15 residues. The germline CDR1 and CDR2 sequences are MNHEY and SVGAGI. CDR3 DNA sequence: TGTGCCAGCAGTTACTCGAGCGTATCCGGCTATGGCTACACCTTC. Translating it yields CASSYSSVSGYGYTF.